These 8 T cell receptor beta chains originate from one sample sequenced in a study of blood T cell repertoires in COVID-19. The repertoire was sequenced with immunoSEQ multiplex PCR; TCRdb's copy has only in-frame clones and lacks some. The data hold around 300,000 clones, with around nine tenths observed a single time. Source material: PBMCs or T cells enriched from blood (not recorded which). The receptor set was obtained from a man aged 25 to 40 who had recovered from COVID-19.

The rearrangement uses TRBV27 and TRBJ2-7, with D perhaps TRBD1 (6 bases). With 2 bases removed from V and 1 base from J, the gap between germline ends came to 15 bases. This CDR3 has 16 residues. Germline CDR1 reads MNHEY; CDR2 reads SMNVEV (reference sequence). The CDR3 loop is CASSLIPGAPSYEQYF. The CDR3, as DNA: TGTGCCAGCAGTTTAATCCCAGGGGCGCCTTCCTACGAGCAGTACTTC.

This chain links TRBV27 with TRBJ2-4; 8 bases fit TRBD1. There are 13 residues in the CDR3. The J segment lost 7 bases and the V segment lost 4 bases, leaving 3 bases of the junction unmatched. The germline CDR1 and CDR2 sequences are MNHEY and SMNVEV (reference sequence). The CDR3 loop reads CASSYRTGNIQYF. The CDR3 DNA reads as TGTGCCAGCAGTTACCGGACAGGGAACATTCAGTACTTC.

This sequence joins TRBV6-5 and TRBJ2-1; D might be TRBD2 (6 bases). V was trimmed by 0 bases and J by 2 bases, leaving 11 bases between them. Germline lookup yields CDR1 MNHEY and CDR2 SVGAGI. This CDR3 is 16 amino acids long. DNA of the CDR3: TGTGCCAGCAGTTACTCTACCCGACTAGCCTACAATGAGCAGTTCTTC. The encoded protein is CASSYSTRLAYNEQFF.

V usage is TRBV7-8 and J usage is TRBJ1-5; D gene unclear. The CDR3 runs to 15 residues. Germline assignment: CDR1 SGHVS and CDR2 FQNEAQ. Trimming cost V 4 bases and J 1 base, with 11 bases left between them. In DNA, the CDR3 is TGTGCCAGCAGCTGGGCCCCGGGGAGCAATCAGCCCCAGCATTTT. Encoded protein: CASSWAPGSNQPQHF.

V and J are TRBV6-4 and TRBJ2-5; D perhaps matches TRBD2 (6 bases). Trimming pared 4 bases from V and 1 base from J, leaving 22 bases between. CDR1 and CDR2 (germline): MRHNA, SNTAGT. The CDR3 has 18 amino acids. CDR3 region: CASSVPRGPGEFQETQYF. The CDR3 nucleotides are TGTGCCAGCAGTGTCCCGCGGGGCCCCGGAGAATTCCAAGAGACCCAGTACTTC.

The J gene is TRBJ2-5, the V gene TRBV7-8; 10 positions agree with TRBD2. The germline V gene has CDR1 SGHVS and CDR2 FQNEAQ. With 2 bases clipped from V and 5 bases from J, the junction kept 11 bases outside the gene matches. The CDR3 loop spans 17 amino acids. The CDR3: CASSLRLAGVPVETQYF. In DNA form, the CDR3 reads TGTGCCAGCAGCTTAAGGCTAGCGGGGGTCCCGGTGGAGACCCAGTACTTC.

The chain combines TRBV7-2 with TRBJ1-3; no firm D call. The CDR3 totals 13 residues. Trimming took 3 bases from V and 4 from J, leaving 7 bases between them. Germline V gene lookup returns CDR1 SGHTA and CDR2 FQGNSA. The CDR3 DNA reads TGTGCCAGCAGCTTCGTTGTAGGAAACACCATATATTTT. It codes for CASSFVVGNTIYF.

The V gene is TRBV24-1, the J gene TRBJ1-1, with 11 bases fitting TRBD1. The junction had 6 bases not matched to a gene; V was cut back by 5 bases and J by 8 bases. The CDR3 is 14 amino acids. The germline gives CDR1 KGHDR, CDR2 SFDVKD. CDR3 region: CATSGGQGAREAFF. CDR3 bases: TGTGCCACCAGTGGCGGACAGGGGGCAAGGGAAGCTTTCTTT.